The next 31 T cell receptor beta chains were all read from a single sample in a study of cytomegalovirus exposure and HLA in healthy donors. The PCR contained 60 Vbeta and 13 Jbeta primers. Only in-frame clones appear in the TCRdb table, and some are missing; sequencing was by immunoSEQ multiplex PCR. This table holds roughly 220,000 clones, approximately 79% found once. The sequenced material came from PBMCs. These receptors were obtained from a man aged 45 to 65 in good health and CMV-seronegative.

This chain uses TRBV28 with TRBJ1-2, with 7 bases identical to TRBD1. The CDR3 has 14 residues. The germline CDR1 and CDR2 sequences are MDHEN and SYDVKM. J was trimmed by 2 bases and V by 5 bases; bases with no gene match: 5. The CDR3 DNA follows: TGTGCCAGCAGTGGCCAGGGACAGAACTATGGCTACACCTTC. This sequence encodes CASSGQGQNYGYTF.

This clone was detected a few times. The V call is TRBV5-6, the J call TRBJ1-5; no reliable D call. V lost 4 bases, J lost 0 bases, and 8 bases lay in between. The germline V gene encodes CDR1 SGHDT and CDR2 YYEEEE. The CDR3 spans 14 residues. The CDR3 nucleotides read TGTGCCAGCAGCCGGCGAGGTAGCAATCAGCCCCAGCATTTT. It codes for CASSRRGSNQPQHF.

The gene calls are TRBV7-9 and TRBJ2-1, with 12 bases aligning to TRBD2. The CDR3 is made up of 16 amino acids. CDR1 and CDR2 (germline): SEHNR, FQNEAQ (reference sequence). J gave up 8 bases and V 5 bases, and 10 bases lay outside the gene matches. The CDR3 DNA reads TGTGCCAGCAGCACACCGACTAGCGGGAGAAGGGATGAGCAGTTCTTC. Encoded protein: CASSTPTSGRRDEQFF.

The chain recombines TRBV4-2 with TRBJ2-2; D perhaps matches TRBD2 (6 bases). V lost 2 bases and J lost 0, with 16 bases in between. CDR1 and CDR2 from the germline V gene are LGHNA and YNFKEQ. The CDR3 extends over 18 amino acids. The CDR3, as DNA: TGTGCCAGCAGCCAACCTAGCGCCTTTCTCGCGAACACCGGGGAGCTGTTTTTT. Its protein is CASSQPSAFLANTGELFF.

The chain uses TRBV4-1 and TRBJ2-2; 7 bases are shared with TRBD1. The CDR3 has 14 amino acids. J lost 8 bases, V lost 1 base, and 4 bases had no gene match. Germline V lookup: CDR1 MGHRA, CDR2 YSYEKL. Here the CDR3 DNA reads TGCGCCAGCAGCCAAGGACAGGGCCTAGGGGAGCTGTTTTTT. Residues: CASSQGQGLGELFF.

In its sample, this clone was seen a few times. The chain uses TRBV2 and TRBJ2-7; TRBD1 matches 12 bases. The CDR3 is 13 amino acids. The junction had 9 bases not matched to a gene; V was cut back by 7 bases and J by 11 bases. Germline-derived CDR1 and CDR2 are SNHLY and FYNNEI. The CDR3 nucleotides are TGTGCCAGCACCAAAGCGGGACAGGGGGCAAAGTACTTC. This translates into CASTKAGQGAKYF.

The chain joins TRBV27 to TRBJ1-3; the match to TRBD1 covers 8 bases. The V and J ends lost 7 bases and 4 bases, in that order; junction bases with no gene match: 27. The CDR3 consists of 21 residues. Germline CDR1 and CDR2: MNHEY and SMNVEV (reference sequence). The CDR3 DNA reads as TGTGCCAGCACAACGCAACGGGGGCAGGGGGCTCCATTGGATACCGGAAACACCATATATTTT. As protein: CASTTQRGQGAPLDTGNTIYF.

The chain links TRBV6-5 to TRBJ2-1; 11 bases fit TRBD2. CDR1 and CDR2 (germline): MNHEY, SVGAGI. The CDR3 totals 15 residues. The V segment lost 5 bases and the J segment 5 bases; nucleotides outside the gene matches: 5. For the CDR3, the DNA is TGTGCCAGCAGTACACTAGCGGGAGCCCACAATGAGCAGTTCTTC. It is translated as CASSTLAGAHNEQFF.

V is TRBV4-2 and J is TRBJ2-1, with D possibly matching TRBD2 (5 bases). V was trimmed by 0 bases and J by 5 bases, leaving 14 bases between them. This CDR3 has 16 residues. The V gene's germline CDR1 is LGHNA and CDR2 YNFKEQ. The CDR3 DNA reads as TGTGCCAGCAGCCAAGAGCAGCGGCCCAGGCACAATGAGCAGTTCTTC. This sequence encodes CASSQEQRPRHNEQFF.

The chain joins TRBV4-2 to TRBJ2-1; the match to TRBD2 covers 10 bases. This CDR3 comprises 17 residues. Germline trimming cut 0 bases from V and 6 bases from J; bases unmatched to any gene: 8. Per germline, CDR1 LGHNA and CDR2 YNFKEQ. CDR3 sequence reads: CASSQDPVGLAFNEQFF. The CDR3 DNA follows: TGTGCCAGCAGCCAAGATCCGGTGGGACTAGCGTTCAATGAGCAGTTCTTC.

V gene TRBV7-9 combines with J gene TRBJ2-7; D not certain. The CDR3 length is 15 residues. Deletions cut 1 base from V and 3 bases from J, with 13 bases between. Germline assignment: CDR1 SEHNR and CDR2 FQNEAQ (reference sequence). The CDR3 sequence is CASSLVGGGSYEQYF. The CDR3 DNA sequence: TGTGCCAGCAGCTTAGTTGGCGGCGGAAGCTACGAGCAGTACTTC.

This chain joins TRBV4-1 and TRBJ2-4, with D perhaps matching TRBD1 (6 bases). Germline-derived CDR1 and CDR2 are MGHRA and YSYEKL. The CDR3 covers 20 residues. V gave up 0 bases and J gave up 3 bases, with 24 bases separating them. The CDR3, as DNA: TGCGCCAGCAGCCAAGATTCTTTGGGGTTGTGGGTCAGGGGCAAAAACATTCAGTACTTC. It specifies CASSQDSLGLWVRGKNIQYF.

The chain has TRBV28 and TRBJ2-5; 7 nucleotides align to TRBD1. V was clipped by 6 bases and J by 5 bases; unmatched bases: 6. The CDR3 sequence is 13 residues long. Per germline, CDR1 MDHEN and CDR2 SYDVKM. CDR3 amino acids: CASSEQGPETQYF. The CDR3 DNA reads as TGTGCCAGCAGCGAACAGGGGCCGGAGACCCAGTACTTC.

Only one count was recorded for this clone. This chain connects TRBV9 to TRBJ2-7; tentative D call: TRBD2 (5 bases). The germline V and J ends were trimmed by 3 bases and 4 bases, with 14 bases remaining between them. The CDR3 has 14 residues. The germline V gene has CDR1 SGDLS and CDR2 YYNGEE. The CDR3 protein is CASSAGSVLYEQYF. The CDR3 region has the DNA TGTGCCAGCAGCGCGGGGTCTGTGCTTTACGAGCAGTACTTC.

The rearrangement uses TRBV19 and TRBJ2-4; 9 positions agree with TRBD1. Trimming cost V 4 bases and J 5 bases; bases outside gene matches: 18. The length of the CDR3 is 19 residues. The germline V gene has CDR1 LNHDA and CDR2 SQIVND (reference sequence). The CDR3 sequence: CASSKRHSSDRGSENIQYF. In DNA, the CDR3 is TGTGCCAGTAGTAAGAGACACTCATCGGACAGGGGTAGCGAAAACATTCAGTACTTC. The complete variable domain, with remaining parts taken from reference TRBV19 and TRBJ2-4, reads DGGITQSPKYLFRKEGQNVTLSCEQNLNHDAMYWYRQDPGQGLRLIYYSQIVNDFQKGDIAEGYSVSREKKESFPLTVTSAQKNPTAFYLCASSKRHSSDRGSENIQYFGAGTRLSVL.

This clone showed up just once. Compared with germline, one end of the junction differs, possibly owing to a read error. The chain employs TRBV2 and TRBJ1-4; 7 nucleotides line up with TRBD1. The CDR3 runs to 16 residues. Germline V gene sequence: CDR1 SNHLY, CDR2 FYNNEI. The CDR3 nucleotides are TGTGCCAGCACAAGGGGCCCGGGACAGTTTAATGGAAAACTGTTTTTT. Residues: CASTRGPGQFNGKLFF. The whole variable domain, remainder taken from reference TRBV2 and TRBJ1-4, is EPEVTQTPSHQVTQMGQEVILRCVPISNHLYFYWYRQILGQKVEFLVSFYNNEISEKSEIFDDQFSVERPDGSNFTLKIRSTKLEDSAMYFCASTRGPGQFNGKLFFGSGTQLSVL.

This clone showed up just once. The sample has other DNA sequences that encode this CDR3 too. The V and J genes are TRBV15 and TRBJ1-1, with a possible D match to TRBD1 (6 bases). Deletions cut 1 base from V and 12 bases from J, with 9 bases between. This CDR3 has 11 residues. From germline, CDR1 is LNHNV and CDR2 YYDKDF (reference sequence). Here the CDR3 reads CATSRGRDTFF. CDR3 coding DNA: TGTGCCACCAGCAGAGGAAGGGACACTTTCTTT.

This chain uses TRBV5-8 with TRBJ2-4; the match to TRBD1 covers 7 bases. Germline CDR1 is SGHTS and CDR2 is YDEGEE. This CDR3 spans 15 amino acids. Trimming took 3 bases from V and 7 from J; bases not matched to a gene: 10. In nucleotides, the CDR3 is TGTGCCAGCAGCTGGGACAGAAACCTGGGGAACATTCAGTACTTC. Amino acids: CASSWDRNLGNIQYF.

This clone was recorded only once. The V and J genes are TRBV4-2 and TRBJ2-3; D possibly corresponds to TRBD2 (6 bases). Trimming left V 0 bases short and J 6 bases short, with 10 bases between. Per germline, CDR1 LGHNA and CDR2 YNFKEQ. CDR3 length: 14 amino acids. The CDR3 bases are TGTGCCAGCAGCCAAGAGGGGGGTTCGGATACGCAGTATTTT. This codes for CASSQEGGSDTQYF.

The CDR3 nucleotides are TGCAGCGTTGGGACAGGGGGCAATCAGCCCCAGCATTTT. Translated: CSVGTGGNQPQHF. The chain joins TRBV29-1 to TRBJ1-5; the match to TRBD1 covers 9 bases. V shed 4 bases, J shed 2 bases, and the junction held 0 bases outside the gene matches. This CDR3 has 13 amino acids. Germline V gene data show CDR1 as SQVTM and CDR2 as ANQGSEA.

The rearrangement links TRBV6-1 to TRBJ2-2; TRBD1 might be the D (5 bases). This CDR3 is 14 amino acids long. The germline V gene has CDR1 MNHNS and CDR2 SASEGT. V gave up 3 bases and J gave up 4 bases, with 9 bases separating them. In nucleotides, the CDR3 is TGTGCCAGCAGTGATGGTAGGGGCACCGGGGAGCTGTTTTTT. It yields the protein CASSDGRGTGELFF.

The chain couples TRBV7-9 to TRBJ2-5; 8 positions agree with TRBD2. Germline CDR1 SEHNR, CDR2 FQNEAQ (reference sequence). There are 17 residues in the CDR3. V shed 4 bases, J shed 4 bases, and the junction held 14 bases outside the gene matches. CDR3 coding DNA: TGTGCCAGCAGCTCCCGGGGGTCGCTGGCGGGAGGAGAGACCCAGTACTTC. This gives the protein CASSSRGSLAGGETQYF.

The chain links TRBV6-1 to TRBJ2-2, with 8 positions matching TRBD2. V dropped 4 bases and J dropped 3; count of bases not matched to a gene: 4. The CDR3 covers 15 residues. The germline CDR1 and CDR2 sequences are MNHNS and SASEGT. CDR3 sequence (DNA): TGTGCCAGCAGTGGATCCGGGAGGGACACCGGGGAGCTGTTTTTT. Encoded protein: CASSGSGRDTGELFF.

This sequence joins TRBV6-5 and TRBJ1-5; D gene uncertain. CDR1 and CDR2 (germline): MNHEY, SVGAGI. The V and J ends lost 3 bases and 1 base respectively, with 7 bases between them. The CDR3 is made up of 14 amino acids. CDR3 region: CASSYDTSNQPQHF. Here the CDR3 DNA reads TGTGCCAGCAGTTATGACACCAGCAATCAGCCCCAGCATTTT.

The chain has TRBV13 and TRBJ2-7, with TRBD2 identical over 14 bases. Germline V gene sequence: CDR1 PRHDT, CDR2 FYEKMQ (reference sequence). The V gene end was trimmed by 1 base and the J gene end by 3 bases; junction bases not matched to a gene: 8. This CDR3 region has 18 residues. CDR3 bases: TGTGCCAGCAGCTTAGAGGGACTAGCGGGAGAAGATTACTACGAGCAGTACTTC. Protein product: CASSLEGLAGEDYYEQYF.

This chain connects TRBV30 to TRBJ2-7, with 8 bases fitting TRBD1. Germline lookup yields CDR1 GTSNPN and CDR2 SVGIG (reference sequence). The V and J ends lost 1 base and 3 bases, in that order; junction bases with no gene match: 2. This CDR3 has 13 residues. This CDR3 is CAWSGGQVYEQYF. In DNA, the CDR3 is TGTGCCTGGAGTGGGGGACAGGTCTACGAGCAGTACTTC.

This chain connects TRBV7-9 to TRBJ2-4; TRBD1 aligns across 9 bases. There are 18 residues in the CDR3. The germline CDR1 and CDR2 sequences are SEHNR and FQNEAQ (reference sequence). Germline trimming cut 5 bases from V and 8 bases from J; bases unmatched to any gene: 19. The CDR3 DNA follows: TGTGCCAGCAGCCCAACCCCGGGACAGGGCGGTATGGGAGACATTCAGTACTTC. Translating it yields CASSPTPGQGGMGDIQYF. The variable domain in full, completed from reference TRBV7-9 and TRBJ2-4, reads DTGVSQNPRHKITKRGQNVTFRCDPISEHNRLYWYRQTLGQGPEFLTYFQNEAQLEKSRLLSDRFSAERPKGSFSTLEIQRTEQGDSAMYLCASSPTPGQGGMGDIQYFGAGTRLSVL.

The J gene is TRBJ1-1, the V gene TRBV6-5, with 10 bases that match TRBD1. With V trimmed by 6 bases and J by 4 bases, 5 bases remained unmatched. The germline CDR1 and CDR2 sequences are MNHEY and SVGAGI. The CDR3 extends over 14 amino acids. CDR3 sequence (DNA): TGTGCCAGCAGCCCTGGGGACAGGGGCACTGAAGCTTTCTTT. This encodes CASSPGDRGTEAFF.

The V gene is TRBV11-2, the J gene TRBJ2-5; perhaps TRBD2 as D (6 bases). The CDR3 covers 14 residues. Germline V gives CDR1 SGHAT, CDR2 FQNNGV. Trimming removed 1 base at V and 4 bases at J, with 10 bases between. This chain's CDR3 is CASSLGQGGETQYF. The CDR3 coding sequence is TGTGCCAGCAGCTTAGGGCAGGGAGGAGAGACCCAGTACTTC. The full variable domain, rest sourced from reference TRBV11-2 and TRBJ2-5, is EAGVAQSPRYKIIEKRQSVAFWCNPISGHATLYWYQQILGQGPKLLIQFQNNGVVDDSQLPKDRFSAERLKGVDSTLKIQPAKLEDSAVYLCASSLGQGGETQYFGPGTRLLVL.

About this clone itself: One junction end does not reproduce the germline sequence, and a read error may be involved. V gene TRBV30 combines with J gene TRBJ1-3, with 7 bases that match TRBD1. CDR1 GTSNPN and CDR2 SVGIG come from the germline V gene (reference sequence). The CDR3 has 16 amino acids. CDR3 DNA sequence: TGTGCCTGGAGTGGAGGGGACAGAAGGACTGGAAACACCGTATATTTT. Amino acid sequence: CAWSGGDRRTGNTVYF.

The chain employs TRBV9 and TRBJ1-1, with 8 bases fitting TRBD1. V shed 3 bases, J shed 5 bases, and the junction held 15 bases outside the gene matches. This CDR3 region has 17 residues. CDR1 and CDR2 from the germline V gene are SGDLS and YYNGEE. The CDR3 sequence is CASSASWGQAPGTEAFF. CDR3 coding DNA: TGTGCCAGCAGCGCCAGTTGGGGACAGGCCCCGGGAACTGAAGCTTTCTTT.